These 18 T cell receptor beta chains were sequenced from one sample in a study of Ad26.COV2.S vaccination and SARS-CoV-2 variants. Data came from immunoSEQ multiplex PCR; TCRdb stores just in-frame clones and leaves some out. This table has about 350,000 clones, 88% appearing once. Specified treatment: about 20 received Ad26.COV2.S at low or high dose, single or two shots; several received placebo; per-sample allocation not given. All samples were drawn on day 63, counting from the first vaccine or placebo injection. This specimen was peripheral blood, taken in a trial of Ad26.COV2.S vaccine versus placebo. These receptors were taken from a person between 18 and 60 years old who received the Ad26.COV2.S COVID-19 vaccine or a placebo.

The rearrangement joins TRBV7-2 to TRBJ1-1; TRBD1 is a possible D gene (5 bases). CDR1 is SGHTA, CDR2 FQGNSA, per germline. V lost 1 base to trimming and J lost 0 bases, with 9 bases between them. The CDR3 length is 15 residues. The CDR3 DNA follows: TGTGCCAGCAGCTTAGTGGGGCGGATGAACACTGAAGCTTTCTTT. Its protein product is CASSLVGRMNTEAFF.

This chain uses TRBV6-1 with TRBJ1-1; 7 bases are shared with TRBD1. The CDR3 is 15 residues long. Germline trimming cut 2 bases from V and 3 bases from J; bases unmatched to any gene: 6. The V gene's germline CDR1 is MNHNS and CDR2 SASEGT. This chain's CDR3 is CASSELGRGDTEAFF. The DNA for the CDR3 is TGTGCCAGCAGTGAATTGGGCAGGGGGGACACTGAAGCTTTCTTT.

DNA for the CDR3: TGTGCCAGCAGCCTGACGGATAACTATGGCTACACCTTC. It is translated as CASSLTDNYGYTF. This chain uses TRBV7-8 with TRBJ1-2; no definite D call. The V and J ends lost 5 bases and 1 base respectively, with 8 bases between them. CDR1 is SGHVS, CDR2 FQNEAQ, per germline. The CDR3 is 13 residues long. The whole variable domain, filled in from reference TRBV7-8 and TRBJ1-2, reads GAGVSQSPRYKVAKRGQDVALRCDPISGHVSLFWYQQALGQGPEFLTYFQNEAQLDKSGLPSDRFFAERPEGSVSTLKIQRTQQEDSAVYLCASSLTDNYGYTFGSGTRLTVV.

The chain couples TRBV5-1 to TRBJ2-1; D not resolved. Germline CDR1 and CDR2: SGHRS and YFSETQ. The CDR3 totals 15 residues. V lost 0 bases to trimming and J lost 5 bases, with 12 bases between them. CDR3 nucleotide sequence: TGCGCCAGCAGCTTGGTAGCTCGAAGTAACAATGAGCAGTTCTTC. Amino acid sequence: CASSLVARSNNEQFF.

This chain joins TRBV4-3 and TRBJ1-1, with TRBD1 matching 9 bases. Germline V gene sequence: CDR1 LGHNA, CDR2 YSLEER. V shed 2 bases, J shed 4 bases, and the junction held 5 bases outside the gene matches. CDR3 size: 15 residues. The CDR3 loop reads CASSQMTGGSTEAFF. The CDR3 nucleotides are TGCGCCAGCAGCCAAATGACAGGGGGGAGCACTGAAGCTTTCTTT.

This chain uses TRBV28 with TRBJ1-5; the D gene is possibly TRBD1 (5 bases). Deletions cut 7 bases from V and 6 bases from J, with 16 bases between. From germline, CDR1 is MDHEN and CDR2 SYDVKM. The CDR3 sequence is 14 residues long. CDR3 nucleotides: TGTGCCAGCACCGTGGGGGGGTTTGGTCAGCCCCAGCATTTT. It translates to CASTVGGFGQPQHF. The full variable domain, in which reference TRBV28 and TRBJ1-5 provide the parts outside the CDR3, is DVKVTQSSRYLVKRTGEKVFLECVQDMDHENMFWYRQDPGLGLRLIYFSYDVKMKEKGDIPEGYSVSREKKERFSLILESASTNQTSMYLCASTVGGFGQPQHFGDGTRLSIL.

The J gene is TRBJ1-2, the V gene TRBV7-2; 11 bases match TRBD1. This CDR3 contains 15 residues. Germline values: CDR1 SGHTA, CDR2 FQGNSA. The V gene end was trimmed by 4 bases and the J gene end by 6 bases; junction bases not matched to a gene: 7. The DNA of the CDR3 is TGTGCCAGCAGCTCATATAGGACAGGGGGCAATGGCTACACCTTC. Translating gives CASSSYRTGGNGYTF.

Worth noting for this clone: The identical CDR3 is also encoded by other nucleotide sequences in the sample. The chain combines TRBV7-2 with TRBJ2-7; D may match TRBD1 or TRBD2 (5 bases each). The CDR3 has 13 residues. The ends were cut back, 3 bases at V and 4 bases at J, with 10 bases in the middle. Germline-derived CDR1 and CDR2 are SGHTA and FQGNSA. In DNA, the CDR3 is TGTGCCAGCAGCTTGGGACGGGAATACGAGCAGTACTTC. As protein: CASSLGREYEQYF.

Notes on this clone: The sample carries other DNA sequences with the same CDR3. The chain combines TRBV7-2 with TRBJ1-5; D is possibly TRBD1 (5 bases). This CDR3 has 15 residues. CDR1 is SGHTA, CDR2 FQGNSA, per germline. V lost 0 bases and J lost 4, with 10 bases in between. The CDR3 protein is CASSLAWGSNQPQHF. In DNA, the CDR3 is TGTGCCAGCAGCTTAGCGTGGGGGTCAAATCAGCCCCAGCATTTT. Variable domain in full (rest from reference TRBV7-2 and TRBJ1-5): GAGVSQSPSNKVTEKGKDVELRCDPISGHTALYWYRQSLGQGLEFLIYFQGNSAPDKSGLPSDRFSAERTGGSVSTLTIQRTQQEDSAVYLCASSLAWGSNQPQHFGDGTRLSIL.

The rearrangement joins TRBV5-1 to TRBJ2-5; a weak D match, TRBD2 (6 bases). The CDR3 sequence is 14 residues long. Trimming removed 0 bases at V and 1 base at J, with 7 bases between. CDR1 is SGHRS, CDR2 YFSETQ, per germline. The CDR3 coding sequence is TGCGCCAGCAGCTTGGGAGCGGGCCAAGAGACCCAGTACTTC. It translates to CASSLGAGQETQYF.

The chain uses TRBV5-3 and TRBJ1-1; no firm D call. TRBV5-3 qualifies as an ORF whose function is uncertain. Trimming stripped 4 bases from V and 0 bases from J, with 10 bases between. This CDR3 comprises 14 residues. This CDR3 is CARSPRTMNTEAFF. The CDR3 DNA follows: TGTGCCAGAAGCCCCAGGACCATGAACACTGAAGCTTTCTTT.

The chain recombines TRBV6-5 with TRBJ2-2, with unresolved D. From germline, CDR1 is MNHEY and CDR2 SVGAGI. The V and J ends lost 6 bases and 3 bases respectively, with 14 bases between them. CDR3 length: 15 amino acids. The CDR3, as DNA: TGTGCCAGCAGCTTTCGTCCGGGTTACACCGGGGAGCTGTTTTTT. It specifies CASSFRPGYTGELFF.

The CDR3, as DNA: TGTGCCAGAAGCTTGGGGGACAGGGCTTATGAAATATACTCCTACAATGAGCAGTTCTTC. Translated: CARSLGDRAYEIYSYNEQFF. The genes are TRBV5-3 and TRBJ2-1; 9 bases agree with TRBD1. TRBV5-3 is treated as an ORF (open reading frame) with a function not yet certain. V gave up 0 bases and J gave up 0 bases; unmatched junction bases: 13. The CDR3 totals 20 residues.

The sample holds a few counts of this clone. V is TRBV5-1 and J is TRBJ2-1; the match to TRBD1 covers 7 bases. This CDR3 has 14 residues. Germline V gene lookup returns CDR1 SGHRS and CDR2 YFSETQ. J was trimmed by 9 bases and V by 0 bases; bases with no gene match: 6. The CDR3 DNA reads as TGCGCCAGCAGCTTGGGACAGGGTGGGAGTGAGCAGTTCTTC. This sequence encodes CASSLGQGGSEQFF.

The chain couples TRBV29-1 to TRBJ1-4, with D possibly TRBD1 on 6 matching bases. The V end lost 4 bases, the J end lost 5 bases, and 11 bases lay between the germline ends. Per the germline V gene, CDR1 is SQVTM and CDR2 is ANQGSEA. The CDR3 sequence is 13 residues long. The CDR3: CSVAGGGNEKLFF. The CDR3 DNA sequence: TGCAGCGTTGCAGGAGGGGGAAATGAAAAACTGTTTTTT.

The gene calls are TRBV18 and TRBJ2-1; TRBD1 aligns across 9 bases. V dropped 1 base and J dropped 9; count of bases not matched to a gene: 10. Germline CDR1 and CDR2: KGHSH and LQKENI. This CDR3 region has 16 residues. Here the CDR3 reads CASSPRETGGQSEQFF. The CDR3 nucleotides read TGTGCCAGCTCACCACGGGAGACAGGGGGGCAGAGTGAGCAGTTCTTC.

This chain uses TRBV4-3 with TRBJ1-1; D is perhaps TRBD1 (6 bases). The CDR3 is 15 residues long. Germline lookup yields CDR1 LGHNA and CDR2 YSLEER. The V and J ends lost 0 bases and 7 bases respectively, with 15 bases between them. CDR3 protein: CASSQDTGWTDEAFF. For the CDR3, the DNA is TGCGCCAGCAGCCAAGATACCGGTTGGACAGATGAAGCTTTCTTT.

The chain is built from TRBV4-3 and TRBJ1-1, with 8 bases fitting TRBD1. This CDR3 comprises 14 residues. V lost 6 bases, J lost 1 base, and 4 bases stayed unmatched. CDR1 and CDR2 from the germline V gene are LGHNA and YSLEER. The CDR3 DNA reads TGCGCCAGCAGTTTGACAGGGGCGAACACTGAAGCTTTCTTT. This gives the protein CASSLTGANTEAFF.